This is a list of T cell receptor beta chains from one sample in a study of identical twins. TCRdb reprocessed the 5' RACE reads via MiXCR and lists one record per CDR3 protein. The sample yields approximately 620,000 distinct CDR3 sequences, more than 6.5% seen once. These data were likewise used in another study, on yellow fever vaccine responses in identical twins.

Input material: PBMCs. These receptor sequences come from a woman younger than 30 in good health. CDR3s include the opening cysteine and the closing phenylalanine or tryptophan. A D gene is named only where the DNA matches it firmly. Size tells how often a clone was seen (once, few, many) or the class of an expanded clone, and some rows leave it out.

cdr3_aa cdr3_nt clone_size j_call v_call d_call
CASTPRLAAETQYF TGTGCCAGCACCCCCCGACTAGCGGCAGAGACCCAGTACTTC - TRBJ2-5 TRBV2 TRBD2
CASSPGPNEEQYF TGCGCCAGCAGCCCCGGACCGAACGAGGAGCAGTACTTC many TRBJ2-7 TRBV5-1 -
CASSLIGVRDAVFEQYF TGTGCCAGCAGCCTGATAGGGGTGCGGGATGCTGTTTTCGAGCAGTACTTC few TRBJ2-7 TRBV14 -
CSARVNAGLAGGKPYEQYF TGCAGTGCTAGAGTGAATGCGGGACTAGCGGGAGGGAAACCCTACGAGCAGTACTTC few TRBJ2-7 TRBV20-1 TRBD2
CASSWTPIGETQYF TGTGCCAGCAGTTGGACCCCAATCGGGGAGACCCAGTACTTC few TRBJ2-5 TRBV12-3/TRBV12-4 -
CATHSEGQGGYEQYF TGTGCCACCCATAGTGAGGGACAGGGAGGATACGAGCAGTACTTC few TRBJ2-7 TRBV10-3 TRBD1
CASSQDRGGDQPQHF TGTGCCAGCAGTCAGGACAGGGGCGGCGATCAGCCCCAGCATTTT - TRBJ1-5 TRBV12-3/TRBV12-4 TRBD1
CASSMREDYNEQFF TGTGCCAGCAGCATGCGGGAGGACTACAATGAGCAGTTCTTC - TRBJ2-1 TRBV7-6 TRBD2
CASSLSASGGSYEQYF TGTGCCAGCAGTTTATCCGCTAGCGGGGGCTCCTACGAGCAGTACTTC many TRBJ2-7 TRBV28 TRBD2
CASSQDYVGAALDTQYF TGTGCCAGCAGCCAAGATTACGTAGGGGCGGCGTTAGATACGCAGTATTTT - TRBJ2-3 TRBV14 -
CASRPPGPIWEQFF TGTGCCAGCAGGCCTCCGGGACCCATCTGGGAGCAGTTCTTC many TRBJ2-1 TRBV28 -
CASSLTSPSSYEQYF TGCGCCAGCAGCTTGACTAGCCCTTCCTCCTACGAGCAGTACTTC - TRBJ2-7 TRBV5-1 -
CASSFPYRDAYEQYF TGTGCCAGCAGTTTCCCATACAGGGACGCCTACGAGCAGTACTTC many TRBJ2-7 TRBV7-8 -
CASSPREGAYNEQFF TGTGCCAGCTCACCACGTGAGGGGGCATACAATGAGCAGTTCTTC - TRBJ2-1 TRBV18 TRBD1
CASSGRQGSTEAFF TGTGCCAGCAGCGGTAGACAGGGGTCCACTGAAGCTTTCTTT - TRBJ1-1 TRBV7-9 TRBD1
CATSTSREDRDEQYF TGTGCCACCAGTACAAGTCGAGAGGACAGGGACGAGCAGTACTTC few TRBJ2-7 TRBV24-1 TRBD1
CASSRTGQHGNTIYF TGTGCCAGCAGCCGAACGGGACAGCACGGAAACACCATATATTTT few TRBJ1-3 TRBV5-4 TRBD1
CASSFGLGGSYEQYF TGTGCCAGCAGCTTTGGGCTGGGAGGGTCCTACGAGCAGTACTTC - TRBJ2-7 TRBV7-6 TRBD2
CASSLFGGISSTDTQYF TGTGCCAGCAGTTTGTTTGGGGGAATCTCTAGCACAGATACGCAGTATTTT many TRBJ2-3 TRBV28 -
CASSQDRAGGTGELFF TGCGCCAGCAGCCAAGATCGGGCAGGGGGCACCGGGGAGCTGTTTTTT - TRBJ2-2 TRBV4-3 TRBD1
CASSLESRAVRRETQYF TGTGCCAGCAGTTTAGAGAGCAGGGCGGTAAGAAGGGAGACCCAGTACTTC - TRBJ2-5 TRBV12-3/TRBV12-4 -
CASSLNGRVEETQYF TGTGCCAGCAGCCTCAACGGAAGGGTTGAGGAGACCCAGTACTTC many TRBJ2-5 TRBV27 -
CVYRAYNEQFF TGCGTTTATCGGGCATACAATGAGCAGTTCTTC - TRBJ2-1 TRBV29-1 -
CASSQVIGVSDTQYF TGTGCCAGCAGCCAAGTGATTGGAGTCTCAGATACGCAGTATTTT few TRBJ2-3 TRBV3-1 -
CASSPLRGGVTDTQYF TGTGCCAGCAGTCCGTTACGTGGGGGAGTGACAGATACGCAGTATTTT - TRBJ2-3 TRBV12-3/TRBV12-4 -
CASSPKKPTGPQYGYTF TGCGCCAGCAGCCCGAAGAAGCCGACAGGGCCTCAATATGGCTACACCTTC - TRBJ1-2 TRBV4-3 TRBD1
CSVEVTGSLNTEAFF TGCAGCGTTGAAGTTACAGGGAGTTTGAACACTGAAGCTTTCTTT many TRBJ1-1 TRBV29-1 -
CASSSTAGTGSSYNEQFF TGTGCCAGCAGCTCCACTGCCGGGACAGGGAGCTCCTACAATGAGCAGTTCTTC - TRBJ2-1 TRBV11-1 TRBD1
CASRPGEVGAQAYEQYF TGTGCCAGCAGACCTGGGGAAGTGGGGGCGCAAGCCTACGAGCAGTACTTC many TRBJ2-7 TRBV7-8 -
CAISPGALGTDTQYF TGTGCCATCAGTCCCGGGGCACTAGGCACAGATACGCAGTATTTT - TRBJ2-3 TRBV10-3 -
CATSDKTGWFSDGELFF TGTGCCACCAGTGATAAGACAGGGTGGTTCTCTGACGGGGAGCTGTTTTTT - TRBJ2-2 TRBV24-1 TRBD1
CATSRSLTSTDTQYF TGTGCCACCAGCAGATCCTTAACTAGCACAGATACGCAGTATTTT few TRBJ2-3 TRBV15 -
CASSPEGRGINTGELFF TGTGCCAGCAGCCCGGAGGGGCGGGGTATCAACACCGGGGAGCTGTTTTTT few TRBJ2-2 TRBV28 -
CASSHGRASETQYF TGTGCCAGCAGCCACGGGAGGGCCTCAGAGACCCAGTACTTC few TRBJ2-5 TRBV21-1 -
CATSRELADTQYF TGTGCCACCAGCAGAGAACTAGCAGATACGCAGTATTTT - TRBJ2-3 TRBV15 -
CASSVGQIYEQYF TGTGCCAGCAGTGTCGGACAGATCTACGAGCAGTACTTC - TRBJ2-7 TRBV28 -
CASSQDTGDAGNTIYF TGTGCCAGCAGCCAAGATACGGGTGACGCTGGAAACACCATATATTTT few TRBJ1-3 TRBV3-1 -
CASSMGLAGRDTQYF TGTGCCAGCAGCATGGGACTAGCGGGAAGAGATACGCAGTATTTT many TRBJ2-3 TRBV7-2 TRBD2
CASRVAGAFGEQYF TGTGCCAGCAGGGTAGCGGGAGCTTTCGGCGAGCAGTACTTC - TRBJ2-7 TRBV12-3/TRBV12-4 TRBD2
CASSVGGQNTGELFF TGTGCCAGCAGTGTGGGGGGGCAAAACACCGGGGAGCTGTTTTTT - TRBJ2-2 TRBV2 -
CAISESVTTSYEQYF TGTGCCATCAGTGAGTCAGTGACTACCTCCTACGAGCAGTACTTC few TRBJ2-7 TRBV10-3 -
CASSKHGANEKLFF TGTGCCAGCAGCAAGCATGGGGCTAATGAAAAACTGTTTTTT - TRBJ1-4 TRBV7-6 -
CASARGAGNQPQHF TGCGCCAGCGCCCGCGGGGCTGGCAATCAGCCCCAGCATTTT - TRBJ1-5 TRBV10-2 -
CASSEAARTLYTF TGTGCCAGCAGTGAAGCGGCAAGAACACTCTACACCTTC - TRBJ1-2 TRBV6-1 -